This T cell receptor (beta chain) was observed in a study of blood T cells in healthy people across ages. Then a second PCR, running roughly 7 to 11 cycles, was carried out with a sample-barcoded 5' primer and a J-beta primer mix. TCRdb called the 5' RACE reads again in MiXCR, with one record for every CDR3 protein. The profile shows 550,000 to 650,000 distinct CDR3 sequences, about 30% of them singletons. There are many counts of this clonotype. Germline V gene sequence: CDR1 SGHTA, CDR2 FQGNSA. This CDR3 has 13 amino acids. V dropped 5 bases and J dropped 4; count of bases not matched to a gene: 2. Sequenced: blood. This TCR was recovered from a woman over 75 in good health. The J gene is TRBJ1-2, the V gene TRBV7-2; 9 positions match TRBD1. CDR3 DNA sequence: TGTGCCAGCAGCCCGACAGGGGGCTATGGCTACACCTTC. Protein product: CASSPTGGYGYTF.